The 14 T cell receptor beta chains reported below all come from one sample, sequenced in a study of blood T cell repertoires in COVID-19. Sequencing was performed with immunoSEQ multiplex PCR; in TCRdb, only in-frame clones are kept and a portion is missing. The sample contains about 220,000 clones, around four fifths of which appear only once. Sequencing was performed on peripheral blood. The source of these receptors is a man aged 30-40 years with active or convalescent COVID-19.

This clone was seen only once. CDR3 in amino acids: CASSSRTSWSSTDTQYF. CDR3 DNA sequence: TGTGCCAGCAGCTCCCGGACTAGCTGGTCTAGCACAGATACGCAGTATTTT. The chain is built from TRBV11-2 and TRBJ2-3; 8 nucleotides line up with TRBD2. CDR1 and CDR2 (germline): SGHAT, FQNNGV. This CDR3 comprises 17 residues. Trimming took 4 bases from V and 0 from J; bases not matched to a gene: 9.

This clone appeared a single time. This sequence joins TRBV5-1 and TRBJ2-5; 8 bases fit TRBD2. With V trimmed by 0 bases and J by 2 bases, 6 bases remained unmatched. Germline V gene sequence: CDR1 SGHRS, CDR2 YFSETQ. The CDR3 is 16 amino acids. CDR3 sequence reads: CASSLAPAGAQETQYF. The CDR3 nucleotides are TGCGCCAGCAGCTTGGCGCCAGCGGGGGCTCAAGAGACCCAGTACTTC.

CDR3 nucleotide sequence: TGCAGCGTTGCTTCCCGACAGGGGGTAGAGGGCTACACCTTC. Amino acid sequence: CSVASRQGVEGYTF. The genes are TRBV29-1 and TRBJ1-2; TRBD1 matches at 9 bases. This CDR3 is 14 amino acids long. With V trimmed by 4 bases and J by 8 bases, 11 bases remained unmatched. Germline V gene data show CDR1 as SQVTM and CDR2 as ANQGSEA. Drawing the rest from reference TRBV29-1 and TRBJ1-2, the complete variable domain is SAVISQKPSRDICQRGTSLTIQCQVDSQVTMMFWYRQQPGQSLTLIATANQGSEATYESGFVIDKFPISRPNLTFSTLTVSNMSPEDSSIYLCSVASRQGVEGYTFGSGTRLTVV.

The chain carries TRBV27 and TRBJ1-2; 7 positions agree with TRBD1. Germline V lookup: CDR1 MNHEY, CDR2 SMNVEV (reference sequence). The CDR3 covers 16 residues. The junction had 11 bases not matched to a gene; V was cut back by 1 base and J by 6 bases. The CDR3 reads CASSLYGGQPEDGYTF. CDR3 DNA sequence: TGTGCCAGCAGTTTATATGGGGGACAGCCGGAAGATGGCTACACCTTC.

DNA for the CDR3: TGCGCCAGCAACCCGAGACTCAATAGCAATCAGCCCCAGCATTTT. Protein sequence: CASNPRLNSNQPQHF. The J gene is TRBJ1-5, the V gene TRBV10-1; no reliable D call. Germline lookup yields CDR1 WNHNN and CDR2 SYGVQD (reference sequence). Trimming took 7 bases from V and 0 from J, leaving 13 bases between them. This CDR3 spans 15 amino acids.

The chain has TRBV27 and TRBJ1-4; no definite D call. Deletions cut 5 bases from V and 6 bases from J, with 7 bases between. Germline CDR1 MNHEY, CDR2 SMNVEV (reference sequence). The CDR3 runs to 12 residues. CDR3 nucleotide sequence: TGTGCCAGCAGTACAGTCGATGAAAAACTGTTTTTT. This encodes CASSTVDEKLFF.

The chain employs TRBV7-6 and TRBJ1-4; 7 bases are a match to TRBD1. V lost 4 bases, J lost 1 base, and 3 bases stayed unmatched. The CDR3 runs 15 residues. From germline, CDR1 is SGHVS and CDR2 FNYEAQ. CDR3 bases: TGTGCCAGCAGCTCGACAGGGTTAACTAATGAAAAACTGTTTTTT. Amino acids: CASSSTGLTNEKLFF.

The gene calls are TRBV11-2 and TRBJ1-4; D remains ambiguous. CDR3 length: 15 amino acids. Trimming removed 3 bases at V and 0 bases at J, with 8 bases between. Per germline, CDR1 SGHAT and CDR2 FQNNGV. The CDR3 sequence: CASSLSIATNEKLFF. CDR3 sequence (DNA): TGTGCCAGCAGCTTGTCAATTGCAACTAATGAAAAACTGTTTTTT.

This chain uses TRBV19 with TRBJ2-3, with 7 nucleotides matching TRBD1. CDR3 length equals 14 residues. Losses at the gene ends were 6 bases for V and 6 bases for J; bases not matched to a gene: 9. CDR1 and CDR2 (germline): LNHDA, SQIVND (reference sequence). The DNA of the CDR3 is TGTGCCAGTAGGAGGGGGACAGAATCGGATACGCAGTATTTT. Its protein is CASRRGTESDTQYF.

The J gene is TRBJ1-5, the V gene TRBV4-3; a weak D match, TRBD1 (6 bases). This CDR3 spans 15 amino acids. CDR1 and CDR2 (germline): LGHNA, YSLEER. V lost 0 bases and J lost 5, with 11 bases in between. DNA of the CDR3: TGCGCCAGCAGCCAAGATACGGGACAACATCAGCCCCAGCATTTT. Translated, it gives CASSQDTGQHQPQHF.

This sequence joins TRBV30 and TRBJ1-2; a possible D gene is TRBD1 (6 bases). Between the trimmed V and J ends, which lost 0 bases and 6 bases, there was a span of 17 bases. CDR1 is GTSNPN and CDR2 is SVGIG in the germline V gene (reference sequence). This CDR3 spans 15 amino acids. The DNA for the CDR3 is TGTGCCTGGAGTGTACGCGTGTACAGGGAAAATGGCTACACCTTC. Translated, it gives CAWSVRVYRENGYTF.

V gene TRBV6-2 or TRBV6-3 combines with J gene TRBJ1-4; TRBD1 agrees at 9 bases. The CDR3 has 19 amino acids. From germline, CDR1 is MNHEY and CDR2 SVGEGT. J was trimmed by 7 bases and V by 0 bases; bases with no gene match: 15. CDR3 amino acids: CASSYSWDRVASNGEKLFF. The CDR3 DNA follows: TGTGCCAGCAGTTACTCGTGGGACAGGGTCGCGTCGAACGGTGAAAAACTGTTTTTT.

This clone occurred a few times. The CDR3 DNA sequence: TGTGCCAGCAGCTTAAGTGGGGGCGTAAATTCACCCCTCCACTTT. This sequence encodes CASSLSGGVNSPLHF. The chain employs TRBV7-2 and TRBJ1-6; weak D call: TRBD1 (6 bases). CDR1 and CDR2 from the germline V gene are SGHTA and FQGNSA. Deletions cut 2 bases from V and 7 bases from J, with 12 bases between. This CDR3 is built from 15 residues.

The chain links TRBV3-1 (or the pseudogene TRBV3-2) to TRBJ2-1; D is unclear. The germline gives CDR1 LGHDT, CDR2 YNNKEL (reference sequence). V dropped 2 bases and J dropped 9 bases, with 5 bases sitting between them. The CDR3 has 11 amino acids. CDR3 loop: CASSQSSEQFF. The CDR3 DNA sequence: TGTGCCAGCAGCCAATCCTCTGAGCAGTTCTTC.